A selection of T cell receptor beta chains follows, all from one sample in a study of T-cell reconstitution after alpha-beta-depleted transplantation in children. TCRdb recomputed calls from the PCR reads with MiXCR, one row per CDR3 protein. The data contain more than 150,000 distinct CDR3 sequences, approximately 7% of them seen just once; the ten biggest clones take up about 3%. The specimen comprised PBMCs from the stem cell graft donor, sampled from the stem cell graft. The receptors derive from a human donor who donated a stem cell graft to a child with Wiskott-Aldrich syndrome. The CDR3 runs from the conserved cysteine through the conserved F or W. The order of the fields is D gene, J gene, V gene, clone size, CDR3 DNA, CDR3 protein. The D gene is left open where the match is weak. Clone size appears in some rows only: once, few, many, or a class for an expanded clone.

D gene: TRBD1
J gene: TRBJ1-1
V gene: TRBV5-1
clone size: many
CDR3 DNA: TGCGCCAGCAGCGGGACAGGATCCCAAGAGGAAGCTTTCTTT
CDR3 protein: CASSGTGSQEEAFF

D gene: -
J gene: TRBJ1-2
V gene: TRBV10-2
clone size: many
CDR3 DNA: TGCGCCAGCAGGGTGATGGGGCTCGGCTATGGCTACACCTTC
CDR3 protein: CASRVMGLGYGYTF

D gene: -
J gene: TRBJ2-3
V gene: TRBV10-1
clone size: many
CDR3 DNA: TGCGCCAGCAGTCGGGACGCAGGAGGTACGCAGTATTTT
CDR3 protein: CASSRDAGGTQYF

D gene: TRBD2
J gene: TRBJ2-4
V gene: TRBV5-1
clone size: few
CDR3 DNA: TGCGCCAGCAGCTTTGGCGGGAGGGGATCAAACATTCAGTACTTC
CDR3 protein: CASSFGGRGSNIQYF

D gene: -
J gene: TRBJ1-2
V gene: TRBV29-1
clone size: many
CDR3 DNA: TGCAGCGTGGGCGGCGGGGGCTACACCTTC
CDR3 protein: CSVGGGGYTF

D gene: TRBD1
J gene: TRBJ1-1
V gene: TRBV29-1
clone size: many
CDR3 DNA: TGCAGCGTCAGGGGGCCGAGCACTGAAGCTTTCTTT
CDR3 protein: CSVRGPSTEAFF

D gene: TRBD2
J gene: TRBJ2-3
V gene: TRBV4-2
clone size: many
CDR3 DNA: TGTGCCAGCAGCCAAGATTCTAGCGGGGGGGAATTAGATACGCAGTATTTT
CDR3 protein: CASSQDSSGGELDTQYF

D gene: TRBD2
J gene: TRBJ2-2
V gene: TRBV4-3
clone size: many
CDR3 DNA: TGCGCCAGCAGCCCGAATTCCGGGAGGGCCGTAATCAACACCGGGGAGCTGTTTTTT
CDR3 protein: CASSPNSGRAVINTGELFF

D gene: -
J gene: TRBJ1-1
V gene: TRBV7-9
clone size: many
CDR3 DNA: TGTGCCAGCAGCTTCTCAGCGAACACTGAAGCTTTCTTT
CDR3 protein: CASSFSANTEAFF

D gene: TRBD1
J gene: TRBJ2-1
V gene: TRBV29-1
clone size: -
CDR3 DNA: TGCAGCGTCTCAGCCGGGACAGCCTACAATGAGCAGTTCTTC
CDR3 protein: CSVSAGTAYNEQFF

D gene: -
J gene: TRBJ2-3
V gene: TRBV15
clone size: many
CDR3 DNA: TGTGCCACCAGCCTCCGCCGGGGGCCAGATACGCAGTATTTT
CDR3 protein: CATSLRRGPDTQYF

D gene: -
J gene: TRBJ2-3
V gene: TRBV5-1
clone size: many
CDR3 DNA: TGCGCCAGCCGGGACCACCCGAGGGGCACAGATACGCAGTATTTT
CDR3 protein: CASRDHPRGTDTQYF

D gene: -
J gene: TRBJ2-1
V gene: TRBV7-2
clone size: many
CDR3 DNA: TGTGCCAGCAGCTTCGGCAGAAACAATGAGCAGTTCTTC
CDR3 protein: CASSFGRNNEQFF

D gene: TRBD2
J gene: TRBJ2-1
V gene: TRBV5-1
clone size: many
CDR3 DNA: TGCGCCAGCAGCTTGGTACTAGCGGGGAAGATGAACGAGCAGTTCTTC
CDR3 protein: CASSLVLAGKMNEQFF

D gene: -
J gene: TRBJ2-3
V gene: TRBV25-1
clone size: many
CDR3 DNA: TGTGCCAGCGAGACTGTCACAGATACGCAGTATTTT
CDR3 protein: CASETVTDTQYF

D gene: -
J gene: TRBJ2-3
V gene: TRBV6-1
clone size: many
CDR3 DNA: TGTGCCAGCACTCCGGGTGGGAAGAGGACAGATACGCAGTATTTT
CDR3 protein: CASTPGGKRTDTQYF

D gene: -
J gene: TRBJ1-5
V gene: TRBV11-2
clone size: few
CDR3 DNA: TGTGCCAGCAGCTTATCCTGGAATCAGCCCCAGCATTTT
CDR3 protein: CASSLSWNQPQHF

D gene: TRBD2
J gene: TRBJ2-7
V gene: TRBV5-1
clone size: few
CDR3 DNA: TGCGCCAGCAGCTTGTCTAGCGGGAGCCACGAGCAGTACTTC
CDR3 protein: CASSLSSGSHEQYF

D gene: -
J gene: TRBJ1-5
V gene: TRBV10-3
clone size: many
CDR3 DNA: TGTGCCATCAGTCAGAACAATCAGCCCCAGCATTTT
CDR3 protein: CAISQNNQPQHF

D gene: -
J gene: TRBJ1-5
V gene: TRBV20-1
clone size: many
CDR3 DNA: TGCAGTGCTAGAGATCCCCGCAATCAGCCCCAGCATTTT
CDR3 protein: CSARDPRNQPQHF

D gene: TRBD1
J gene: TRBJ2-3
V gene: TRBV4-1
clone size: many
CDR3 DNA: TGCGCCAGCAGCCTTGGGGGACAGGGCGCAGATACGCAGTATTTT
CDR3 protein: CASSLGGQGADTQYF

D gene: TRBD2
J gene: TRBJ2-1
V gene: TRBV25-1
clone size: -
CDR3 DNA: TGTGCCAGCGGCCCCGGGATCCGCGGGAGATATGAGCAGTTCTTC
CDR3 protein: CASGPGIRGRYEQFF

D gene: TRBD2
J gene: TRBJ2-2
V gene: TRBV4-3
clone size: many
CDR3 DNA: TGCGCCAGCAGGGGAGGACTAGCGGGAGGAAGCACCGGGGAGCTGTTTTTT
CDR3 protein: CASRGGLAGGSTGELFF

D gene: -
J gene: TRBJ1-5
V gene: TRBV20-1
clone size: many
CDR3 DNA: TGCAGTGCTAGGCAACCCTCGACAGTCAATCAGCCCCAGCATTTT
CDR3 protein: CSARQPSTVNQPQHF

D gene: TRBD1
J gene: TRBJ1-6
V gene: TRBV18
clone size: -
CDR3 DNA: TGTGCCAGCTCACCCTCCGGGACAGGTGATTCACCCCTCCACTTT
CDR3 protein: CASSPSGTGDSPLHF

D gene: -
J gene: TRBJ2-1
V gene: TRBV12-3/TRBV12-4
clone size: many
CDR3 DNA: TGTGCCAGCAGTTTCCAGGTGAAGGGTTACAATGAGCAGTTCTTC
CDR3 protein: CASSFQVKGYNEQFF

D gene: -
J gene: TRBJ2-7
V gene: TRBV7-6
clone size: few
CDR3 DNA: TGTGCCAGCAGCTTAGCAGGGATCCCCTACGAGCAGTACTTC
CDR3 protein: CASSLAGIPYEQYF

D gene: -
J gene: TRBJ1-1
V gene: TRBV24-1
clone size: many
CDR3 DNA: TGTGCCACCAGTGAATATCGGACACCGTTGGGCACTGAAGCTTTCTTT
CDR3 protein: CATSEYRTPLGTEAFF

D gene: TRBD1
J gene: TRBJ1-4
V gene: TRBV13
clone size: few
CDR3 DNA: TGTGCCAGCAGCCCTCGCCGCCAGGACAGGATCCATGAAAAACTGTTTTTT
CDR3 protein: CASSPRRQDRIHEKLFF

D gene: TRBD1
J gene: TRBJ2-1
V gene: TRBV12-3/TRBV12-4
clone size: many
CDR3 DNA: TGTGCCAGCAGTCTACCGGGACAGGTCGAGGATGAGCAGTTCTTC
CDR3 protein: CASSLPGQVEDEQFF

D gene: -
J gene: TRBJ2-7
V gene: TRBV5-5
clone size: many
CDR3 DNA: TGTGCCAGCAGCTTATCTCCTAAGAGCGCTCCCTACGAGCAGTACTTC
CDR3 protein: CASSLSPKSAPYEQYF

D gene: -
J gene: TRBJ1-2
V gene: TRBV18
clone size: many
CDR3 DNA: TGTGCCAGCTCACCTGGGGGAGATGGCTATGGCTACACCTTC
CDR3 protein: CASSPGGDGYGYTF

D gene: -
J gene: TRBJ1-2
V gene: TRBV7-2
clone size: many
CDR3 DNA: TGTGCCAGCAGCTTATTGACGGAATATGGCTACACCTTC
CDR3 protein: CASSLLTEYGYTF

D gene: -
J gene: TRBJ2-7
V gene: TRBV2
clone size: few
CDR3 DNA: TGTGCCAGCAGTGAACCCAGGTCCCCTTCGCTTCGGCCTACCTACGAGCAGTACTTC
CDR3 protein: CASSEPRSPSLRPTYEQYF

D gene: -
J gene: TRBJ2-2
V gene: TRBV24-1
clone size: many
CDR3 DNA: TGTGCCACCAGTGATGCGGCTGCCGGGGAGCTGTTTTTT
CDR3 protein: CATSDAAAGELFF

D gene: TRBD1
J gene: TRBJ1-1
V gene: TRBV6-5
clone size: many
CDR3 DNA: TGTGCCAGCAGTTACCCCGGGACAGGTGAAGCTTTCTTT
CDR3 protein: CASSYPGTGEAFF

D gene: -
J gene: TRBJ1-1
V gene: TRBV20-1
clone size: many
CDR3 DNA: TGCAGTGCATTAAAACGGGCCTCGGGCACTGAAGCTTTCTTT
CDR3 protein: CSALKRASGTEAFF

D gene: TRBD1
J gene: TRBJ1-5
V gene: TRBV7-8
clone size: many
CDR3 DNA: TGTGCCAGCAGCCCAATCACAGGGGACAATCAGCCCCAGCATTTT
CDR3 protein: CASSPITGDNQPQHF

D gene: TRBD1
J gene: TRBJ1-1
V gene: TRBV3-1
clone size: -
CDR3 DNA: TGTGCCAGCAGCCATGGACAGGGTGGGGACACTGAAGCTTTCTTT
CDR3 protein: CASSHGQGGDTEAFF

D gene: -
J gene: TRBJ2-5
V gene: TRBV20-1
clone size: many
CDR3 DNA: TGCAGTGCTGGGTACCAAGAGACCCAGTACTTC
CDR3 protein: CSAGYQETQYF

D gene: -
J gene: TRBJ2-7
V gene: TRBV7-2
clone size: -
CDR3 DNA: TGTGCCAGCAGCTTACGTGCTACTGTTTTCGAGCAGTACTTC
CDR3 protein: CASSLRATVFEQYF

D gene: TRBD2
J gene: TRBJ2-1
V gene: TRBV19
clone size: many
CDR3 DNA: TGTGCCAGTAGTATAGGGACTAGCGGGAGGGTCTCGGTCAATGAGCAGTTCTTC
CDR3 protein: CASSIGTSGRVSVNEQFF

D gene: TRBD1
J gene: TRBJ1-1
V gene: TRBV12-3/TRBV12-4
clone size: few
CDR3 DNA: TGTGCCAGCAGTCCGGCTGGGCAGGGGGGCACTGAAGCTTTCTTT
CDR3 protein: CASSPAGQGGTEAFF

D gene: -
J gene: TRBJ1-1
V gene: TRBV25-1
clone size: many
CDR3 DNA: TGTGCCAGCAGTGATTACACCGACACTGAAGCTTTCTTT
CDR3 protein: CASSDYTDTEAFF

D gene: TRBD2
J gene: TRBJ2-7
V gene: TRBV6-5
clone size: many
CDR3 DNA: TGTGCCAGCAGTACTGTAGCGGGTTCGGACGAGCAGTACTTC
CDR3 protein: CASSTVAGSDEQYF